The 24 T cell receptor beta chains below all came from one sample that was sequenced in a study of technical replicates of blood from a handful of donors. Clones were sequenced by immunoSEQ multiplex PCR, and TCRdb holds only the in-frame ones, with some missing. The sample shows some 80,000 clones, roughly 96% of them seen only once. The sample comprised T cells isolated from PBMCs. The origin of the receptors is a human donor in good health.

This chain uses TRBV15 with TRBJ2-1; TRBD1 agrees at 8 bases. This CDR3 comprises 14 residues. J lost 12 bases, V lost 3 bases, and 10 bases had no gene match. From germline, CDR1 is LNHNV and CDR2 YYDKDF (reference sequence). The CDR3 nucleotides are TGTGCCACCAGCAGGGACAGGGCCCCTCGGGGGCAGTTCTTC. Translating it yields CATSRDRAPRGQFF. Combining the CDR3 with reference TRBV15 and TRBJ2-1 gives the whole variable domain DAMVIQNPRYQVTQFGKPVTLSCSQTLNHNVMYWYQQKSSQAPKLLFHYYDKDFNNEADTPDNFQSRRPNTSFCFLDIRSPGLGDTAMYLCATSRDRAPRGQFFGPGTRLTVL.

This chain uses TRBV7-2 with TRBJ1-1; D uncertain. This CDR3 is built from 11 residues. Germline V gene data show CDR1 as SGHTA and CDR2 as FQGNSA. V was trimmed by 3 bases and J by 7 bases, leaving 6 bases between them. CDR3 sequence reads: CASSFTREAFF. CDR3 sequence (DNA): TGTGCCAGCAGCTTCACTCGTGAAGCTTTCTTT.

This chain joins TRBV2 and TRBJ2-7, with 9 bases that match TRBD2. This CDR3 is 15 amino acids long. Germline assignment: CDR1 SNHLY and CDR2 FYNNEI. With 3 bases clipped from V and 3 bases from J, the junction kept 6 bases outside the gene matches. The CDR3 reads CASSDGTSSGYEQYF. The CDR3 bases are TGTGCCAGCAGTGACGGGACTAGCTCGGGCTACGAGCAGTACTTC.

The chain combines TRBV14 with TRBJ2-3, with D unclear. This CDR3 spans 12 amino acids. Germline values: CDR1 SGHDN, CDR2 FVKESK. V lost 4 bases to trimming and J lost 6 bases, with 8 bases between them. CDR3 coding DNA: TGTGCCAGCAGCCCCACTCGGGATACGCAGTATTTT. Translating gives CASSPTRDTQYF. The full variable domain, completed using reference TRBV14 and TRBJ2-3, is EAGVTQFPSHSVIEKGQTVTLRCDPISGHDNLYWYRRVMGKEIKFLLHFVKESKQDESGMPNNRFLAERTGGTYSTLKVQPAELEDSGVYFCASSPTRDTQYFGPGTRLTVL.

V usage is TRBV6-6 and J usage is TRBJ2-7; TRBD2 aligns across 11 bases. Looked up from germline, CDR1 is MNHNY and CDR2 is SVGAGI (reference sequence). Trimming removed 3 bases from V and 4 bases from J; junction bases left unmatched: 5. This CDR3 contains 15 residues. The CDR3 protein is CASSYTSGSNYEQYF. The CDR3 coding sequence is TGTGCCAGCAGTTATACTAGCGGGAGTAATTACGAGCAGTACTTC.

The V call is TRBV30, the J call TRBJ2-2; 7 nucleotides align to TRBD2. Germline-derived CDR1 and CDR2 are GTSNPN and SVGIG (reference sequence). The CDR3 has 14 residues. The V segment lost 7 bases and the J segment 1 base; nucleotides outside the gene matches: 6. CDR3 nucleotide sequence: TGTGCCTCTCTCCCGGGGGGGAACACCGGGGAGCTGTTTTTT. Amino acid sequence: CASLPGGNTGELFF.

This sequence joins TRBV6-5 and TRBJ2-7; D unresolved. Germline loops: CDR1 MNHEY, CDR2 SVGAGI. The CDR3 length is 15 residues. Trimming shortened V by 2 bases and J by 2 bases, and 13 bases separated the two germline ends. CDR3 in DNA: TGTGCCAGCAGTTACCACCCGGAAACTACCTACGAGCAGTACTTC. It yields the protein CASSYHPETTYEQYF.

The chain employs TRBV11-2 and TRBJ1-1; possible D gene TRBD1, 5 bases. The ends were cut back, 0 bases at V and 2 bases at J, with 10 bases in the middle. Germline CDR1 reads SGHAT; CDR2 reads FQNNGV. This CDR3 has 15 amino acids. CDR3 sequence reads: CASSLELGVNTEAFF. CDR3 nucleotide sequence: TGTGCCAGCAGCTTAGAATTAGGGGTTAACACTGAAGCTTTCTTT.

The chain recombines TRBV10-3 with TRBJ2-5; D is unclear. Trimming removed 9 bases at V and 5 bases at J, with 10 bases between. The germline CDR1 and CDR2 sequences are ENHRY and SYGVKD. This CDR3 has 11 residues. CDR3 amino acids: CAIRDMETQYF. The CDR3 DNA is TGTGCCATTAGAGACATGGAGACCCAGTACTTC.

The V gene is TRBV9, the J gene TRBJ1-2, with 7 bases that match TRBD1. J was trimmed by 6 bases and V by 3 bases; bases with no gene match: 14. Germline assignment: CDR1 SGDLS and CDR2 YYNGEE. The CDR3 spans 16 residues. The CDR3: CASSERDDREIDGYTF. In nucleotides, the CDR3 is TGTGCCAGCAGCGAACGGGACGACAGGGAAATAGATGGCTACACCTTC.

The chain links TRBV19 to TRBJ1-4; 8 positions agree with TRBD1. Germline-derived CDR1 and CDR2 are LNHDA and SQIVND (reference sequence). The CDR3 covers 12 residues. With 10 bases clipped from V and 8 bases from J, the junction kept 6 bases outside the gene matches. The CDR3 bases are TGTGCCACCAGGTCAGGGGGCGAAAAACTGTTTTTT. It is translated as CATRSGGEKLFF.

The CDR3 is CASSERTSGTYEQYF. The CDR3 DNA reads TGTGCCAGCAGCGAGAGGACTAGCGGTACCTACGAGCAGTACTTC. The V gene is TRBV7-2, the J gene TRBJ2-7, with 10 nucleotides matching TRBD2. The germline V gene has CDR1 SGHTA and CDR2 FQGNSA. V gave up 5 bases and J gave up 2 bases; unmatched junction bases: 6. The CDR3 has 15 residues.

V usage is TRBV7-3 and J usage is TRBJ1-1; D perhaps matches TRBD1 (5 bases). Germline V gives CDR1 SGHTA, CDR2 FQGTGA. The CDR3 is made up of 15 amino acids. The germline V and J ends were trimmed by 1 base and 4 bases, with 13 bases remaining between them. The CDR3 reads CASSLIAGSGTEAFF. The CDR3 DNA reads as TGTGCCAGCAGCTTAATTGCAGGGTCGGGCACTGAAGCTTTCTTT.

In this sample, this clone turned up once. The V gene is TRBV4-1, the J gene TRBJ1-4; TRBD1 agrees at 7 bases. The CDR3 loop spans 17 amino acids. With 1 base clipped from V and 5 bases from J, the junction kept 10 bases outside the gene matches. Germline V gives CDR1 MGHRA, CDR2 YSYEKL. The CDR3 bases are TGCGCCAGCAGCCAAGGTTGGGTCGAGGACAGGAATGAAAAACTGTTTTTT. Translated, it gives CASSQGWVEDRNEKLFF.

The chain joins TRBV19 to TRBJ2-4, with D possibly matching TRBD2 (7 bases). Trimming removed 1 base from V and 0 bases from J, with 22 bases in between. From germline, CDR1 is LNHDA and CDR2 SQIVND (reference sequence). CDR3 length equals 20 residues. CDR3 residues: CASSIVLGGLNTEAKNIQYF. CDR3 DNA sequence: TGTGCCAGTAGTATAGTACTCGGGGGGCTTAATACCGAAGCCAAAAACATTCAGTACTTC. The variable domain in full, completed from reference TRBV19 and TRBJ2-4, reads DGGITQSPKYLFRKEGQNVTLSCEQNLNHDAMYWYRQDPGQGLRLIYYSQIVNDFQKGDIAEGYSVSREKKESFPLTVTSAQKNPTAFYLCASSIVLGGLNTEAKNIQYFGAGTRLSVL.

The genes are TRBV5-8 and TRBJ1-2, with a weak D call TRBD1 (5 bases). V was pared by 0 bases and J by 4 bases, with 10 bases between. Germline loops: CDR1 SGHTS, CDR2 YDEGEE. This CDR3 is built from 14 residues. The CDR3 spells CASSLVGGTYGYTF. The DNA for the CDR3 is TGTGCCAGCAGCTTGGTCGGGGGGACCTATGGCTACACCTTC.

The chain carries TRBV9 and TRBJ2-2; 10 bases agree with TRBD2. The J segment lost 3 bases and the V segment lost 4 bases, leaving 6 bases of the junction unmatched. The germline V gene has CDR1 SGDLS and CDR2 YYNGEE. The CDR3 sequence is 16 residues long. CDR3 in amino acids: CASSLSGRGDTGELFF. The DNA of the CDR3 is TGTGCCAGCAGCTTAAGCGGGAGGGGGGACACCGGGGAGCTGTTTTTT.

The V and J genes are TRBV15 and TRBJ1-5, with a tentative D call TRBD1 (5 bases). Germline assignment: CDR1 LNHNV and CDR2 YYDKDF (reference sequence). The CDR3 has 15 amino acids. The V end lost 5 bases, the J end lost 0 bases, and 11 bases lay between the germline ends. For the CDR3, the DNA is TGTGCCACCAGCTGGGACTTTGTTAGCAATCAGCCCCAGCATTTT. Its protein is CATSWDFVSNQPQHF.

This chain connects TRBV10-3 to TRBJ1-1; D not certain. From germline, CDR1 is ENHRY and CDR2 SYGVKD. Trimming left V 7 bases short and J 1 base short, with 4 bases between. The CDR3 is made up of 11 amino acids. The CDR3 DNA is TGTGCCATCAAACAGAACACTGAAGCTTTCTTT. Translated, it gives CAIKQNTEAFF.

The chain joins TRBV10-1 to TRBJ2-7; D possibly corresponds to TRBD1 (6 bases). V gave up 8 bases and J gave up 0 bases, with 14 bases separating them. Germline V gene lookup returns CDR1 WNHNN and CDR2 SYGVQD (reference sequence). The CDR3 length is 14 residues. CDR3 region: CASPGHPSSYEQYF. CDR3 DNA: TGCGCCAGCCCGGGACACCCGAGCTCCTACGAGCAGTACTTC.

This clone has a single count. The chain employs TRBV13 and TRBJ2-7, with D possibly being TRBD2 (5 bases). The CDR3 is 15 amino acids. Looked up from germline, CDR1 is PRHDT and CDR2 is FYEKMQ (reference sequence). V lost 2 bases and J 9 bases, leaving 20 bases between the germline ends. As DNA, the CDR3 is TGTGCCAGCAGCTTATACACGGTCTCCGGGGTGTGGCAGTACTTC. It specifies CASSLYTVSGVWQYF.

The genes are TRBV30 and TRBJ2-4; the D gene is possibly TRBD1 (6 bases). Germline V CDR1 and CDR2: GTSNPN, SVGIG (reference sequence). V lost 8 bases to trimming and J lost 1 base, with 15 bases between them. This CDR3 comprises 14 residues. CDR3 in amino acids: CAHKIGQAKNIQYF. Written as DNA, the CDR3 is TGTGCCCATAAAATCGGACAGGCCAAAAACATTCAGTACTTC.

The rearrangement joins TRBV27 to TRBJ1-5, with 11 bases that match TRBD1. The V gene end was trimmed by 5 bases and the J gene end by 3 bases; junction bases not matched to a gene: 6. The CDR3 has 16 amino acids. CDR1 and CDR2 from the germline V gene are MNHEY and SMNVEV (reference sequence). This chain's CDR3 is CASSAGTGGNNQPQHF. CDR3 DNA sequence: TGTGCCAGCAGTGCCGGGACAGGGGGGAACAATCAGCCCCAGCATTTT.

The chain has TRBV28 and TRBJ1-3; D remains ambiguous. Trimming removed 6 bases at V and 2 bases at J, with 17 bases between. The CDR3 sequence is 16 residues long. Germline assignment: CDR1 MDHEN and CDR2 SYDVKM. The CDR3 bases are TGTGCCAGCAGGGCCATCGCAGGCGACGCTGGAAACACCATATATTTT. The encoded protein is CASRAIAGDAGNTIYF.